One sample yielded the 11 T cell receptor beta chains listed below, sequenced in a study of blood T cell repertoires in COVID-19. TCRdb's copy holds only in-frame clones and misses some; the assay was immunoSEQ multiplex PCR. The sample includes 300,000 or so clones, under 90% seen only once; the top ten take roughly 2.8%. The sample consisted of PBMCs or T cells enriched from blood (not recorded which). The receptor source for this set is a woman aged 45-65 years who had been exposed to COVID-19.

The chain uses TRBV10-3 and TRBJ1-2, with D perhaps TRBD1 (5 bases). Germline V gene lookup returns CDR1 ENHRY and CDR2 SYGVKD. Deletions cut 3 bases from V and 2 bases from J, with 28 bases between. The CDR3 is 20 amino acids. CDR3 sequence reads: CAISDGGSTGGVPLNYGYTF. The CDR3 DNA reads TGTGCCATCAGTGATGGGGGGAGTACGGGCGGCGTTCCCCTAAACTATGGCTACACCTTC.

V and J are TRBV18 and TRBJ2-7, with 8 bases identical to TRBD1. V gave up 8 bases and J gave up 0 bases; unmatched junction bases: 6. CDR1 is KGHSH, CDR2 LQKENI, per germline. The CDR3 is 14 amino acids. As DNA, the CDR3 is TGTGCCAGCGCCAGGGACAGGAGCTCCTACGAGCAGTACTTC. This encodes CASARDRSSYEQYF.

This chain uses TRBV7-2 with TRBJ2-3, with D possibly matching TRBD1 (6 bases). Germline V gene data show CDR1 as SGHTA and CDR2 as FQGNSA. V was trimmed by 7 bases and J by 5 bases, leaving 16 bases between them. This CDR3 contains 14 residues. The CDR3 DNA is TGTGCCAGCACCGCCACAGGGCCCAGAGATACGCAGTATTTT. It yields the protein CASTATGPRDTQYF.

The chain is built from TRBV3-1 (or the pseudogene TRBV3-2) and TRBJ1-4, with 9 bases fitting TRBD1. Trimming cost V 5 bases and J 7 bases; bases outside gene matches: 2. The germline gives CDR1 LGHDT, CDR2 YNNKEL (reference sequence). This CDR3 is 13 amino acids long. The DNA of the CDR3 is TGTGCCAGCAGCGACAGGGGGTGTGAAAAACTGTTTTTT. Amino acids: CASSDRGCEKLFF.

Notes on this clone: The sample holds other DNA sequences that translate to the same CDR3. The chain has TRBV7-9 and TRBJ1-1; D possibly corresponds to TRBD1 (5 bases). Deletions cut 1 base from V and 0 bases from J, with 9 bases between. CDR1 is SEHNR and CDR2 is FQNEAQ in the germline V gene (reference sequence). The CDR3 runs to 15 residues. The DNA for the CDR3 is TGTGCCAGCAGCTTAGGAAGGGGCATGAACACTGAAGCTTTCTTT. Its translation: CASSLGRGMNTEAFF.

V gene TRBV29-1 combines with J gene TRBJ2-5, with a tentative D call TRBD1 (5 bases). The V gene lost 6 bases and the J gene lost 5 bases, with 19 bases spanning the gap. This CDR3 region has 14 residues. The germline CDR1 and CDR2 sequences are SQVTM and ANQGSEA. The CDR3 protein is CSVGFGGSGETQYF. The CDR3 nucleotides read TGCAGCGTGGGGTTTGGTGGGTCAGGGGAGACCCAGTACTTC.

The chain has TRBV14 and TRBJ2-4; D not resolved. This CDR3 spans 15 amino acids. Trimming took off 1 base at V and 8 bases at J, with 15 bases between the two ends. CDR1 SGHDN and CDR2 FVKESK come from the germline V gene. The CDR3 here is CASSQAYGVLDIQYF. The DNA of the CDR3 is TGTGCCAGCAGCCAAGCCTACGGAGTTTTGGACATTCAGTACTTC. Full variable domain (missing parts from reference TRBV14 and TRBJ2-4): EAGVTQFPSHSVIEKGQTVTLRCDPISGHDNLYWYRRVMGKEIKFLLHFVKESKQDESGMPNNRFLAERTGGTYSTLKVQPAELEDSGVYFCASSQAYGVLDIQYFGAGTRLSVL.

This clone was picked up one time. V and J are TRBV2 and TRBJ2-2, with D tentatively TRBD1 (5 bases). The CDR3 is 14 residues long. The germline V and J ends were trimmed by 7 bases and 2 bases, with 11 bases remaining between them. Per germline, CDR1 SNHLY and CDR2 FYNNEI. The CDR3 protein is CASNTDTNTGELFF. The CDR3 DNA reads TGTGCCAGCAATACGGACACTAACACCGGGGAGCTGTTTTTT. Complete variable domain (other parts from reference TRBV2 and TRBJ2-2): EPEVTQTPSHQVTQMGQEVILRCVPISNHLYFYWYRQILGQKVEFLVSFYNNEISEKSEIFDDQFSVERPDGSNFTLKIRSTKLEDSAMYFCASNTDTNTGELFFGEGSRLTVL.

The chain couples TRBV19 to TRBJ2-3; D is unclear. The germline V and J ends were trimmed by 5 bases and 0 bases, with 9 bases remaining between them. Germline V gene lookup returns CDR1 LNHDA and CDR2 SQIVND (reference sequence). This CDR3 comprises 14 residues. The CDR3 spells CASSRVASTDTQYF. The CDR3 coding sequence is TGTGCCAGTAGTCGTGTCGCGAGCACAGATACGCAGTATTTT.

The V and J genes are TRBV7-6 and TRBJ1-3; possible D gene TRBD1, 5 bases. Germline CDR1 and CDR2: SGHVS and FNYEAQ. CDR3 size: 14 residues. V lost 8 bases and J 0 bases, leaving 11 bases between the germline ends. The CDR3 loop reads CASGPDSSGNTIYF. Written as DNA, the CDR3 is TGTGCCAGCGGCCCTGACAGCTCTGGAAACACCATATATTTT.

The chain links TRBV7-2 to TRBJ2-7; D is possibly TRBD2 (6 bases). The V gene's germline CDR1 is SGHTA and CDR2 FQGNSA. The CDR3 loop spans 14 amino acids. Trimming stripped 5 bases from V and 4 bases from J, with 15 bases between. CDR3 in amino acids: CASSPFSGVYEQYF. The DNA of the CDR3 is TGTGCCAGCAGCCCATTCTCGGGGGTTTACGAGCAGTACTTC.